The clone carrying this TCR beta chain was picked up a small number of times. Its antigen is currently unknown. These data originate in a study of human T cells and chemical hapten exposure. Study background: Largely, small differences in pooled library volume made per-sample TCR yields vary. Study-level findings and limits: Sensitization with DPC brought no change to TCRs above 1 in 1000 in frequency.

Per germline, CDR1 MNHEY and CDR2 SVGAGI. CDR3 length equals 12 residues. Trimming removed 2 bases at V and 10 bases at J, with 6 bases between. Unique molecular identifiers were linked by the library to individual cDNA molecules. TCRdb re-analysed the RACE reads in MiXCR, keeping a single row per CDR3 protein. The sample carries roughly 120,000 distinct CDR3 sequences, approximately 9.5% recorded once. The time point: healthy volunteer bleed at 2 weeks. Extraction of total RNA was performed on unfractionated whole blood. The J gene is TRBJ1-6, the V gene TRBV6-5; unclear D gene. This TCR was recovered from a male donor in good health. Some clones in this sample may be carry-over from other donors' samples. Sequencing was performed on whole blood. The DNA for the CDR3 is TGTGCCAGCAGTTACAAGGAATCACCCCTCCACTTT. Residues: CASSYKESPLHF.